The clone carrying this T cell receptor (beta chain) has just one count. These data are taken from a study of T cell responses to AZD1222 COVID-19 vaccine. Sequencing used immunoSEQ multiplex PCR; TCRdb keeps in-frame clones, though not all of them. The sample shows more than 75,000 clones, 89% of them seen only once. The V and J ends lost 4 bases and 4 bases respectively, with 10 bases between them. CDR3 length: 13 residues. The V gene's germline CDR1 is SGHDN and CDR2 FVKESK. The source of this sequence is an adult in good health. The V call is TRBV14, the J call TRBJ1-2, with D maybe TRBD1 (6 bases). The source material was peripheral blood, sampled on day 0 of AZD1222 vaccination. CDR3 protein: CASSPGQIYGYTF. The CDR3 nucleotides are TGTGCCAGCAGCCCCGGACAGATCTATGGCTACACCTTC. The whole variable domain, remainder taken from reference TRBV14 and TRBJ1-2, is EAGVTQFPSHSVIEKGQTVTLRCDPISGHDNLYWYRRVMGKEIKFLLHFVKESKQDESGMPNNRFLAERTGGTYSTLKVQPAELEDSGVYFCASSPGQIYGYTFGSGTRLTVV.